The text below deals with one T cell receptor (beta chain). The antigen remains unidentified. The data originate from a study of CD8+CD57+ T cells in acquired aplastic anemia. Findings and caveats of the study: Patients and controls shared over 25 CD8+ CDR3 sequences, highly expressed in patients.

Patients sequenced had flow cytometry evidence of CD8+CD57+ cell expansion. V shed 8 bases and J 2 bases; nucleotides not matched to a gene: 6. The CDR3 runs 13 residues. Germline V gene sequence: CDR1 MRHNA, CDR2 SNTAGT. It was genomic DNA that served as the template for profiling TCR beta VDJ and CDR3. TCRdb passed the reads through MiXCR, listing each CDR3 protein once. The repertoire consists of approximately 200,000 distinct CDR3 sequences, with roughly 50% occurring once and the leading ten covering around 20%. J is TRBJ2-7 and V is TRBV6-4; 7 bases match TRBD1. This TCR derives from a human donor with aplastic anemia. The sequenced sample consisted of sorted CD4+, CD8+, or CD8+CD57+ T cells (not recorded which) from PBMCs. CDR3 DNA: TGTGCCAGCGCGGACAGGACACCCTACGAGCAGTACTTC. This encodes CASADRTPYEQYF.